This T cell receptor (beta chain) was sequenced in a study of response to subunit inactivated influenza vaccine. The V and J ends lost 1 base and 2 bases, in that order; junction bases with no gene match: 8. The CDR3 is 16 amino acids. Germline assignment: CDR1 SGHRS and CDR2 YFSETQ. TCRdb used MiXCR to reprocess the RT-PCR reads, holding one entry per CDR3 protein. The sample has about 540,000 distinct CDR3 sequences, roughly 25% seen once. This clonotype was picked up a small number of times. Antigen: not known. General study results and limits: The authors offered the suggestion that each seasonal influenza vaccination recruits few new T cells.

This sample was also put to use in a study of T cells expressing NK-cell markers. That report notes: cDNA encoding TCR beta was synthesized via 5'RACE template switching incorporating UMIs. Repertoire data for TCR beta were derived from sorted T cells (CD3+CD56+NKG2C+, CD3+CD56+NKG2C- and CD3+CD56-NKG2C+). As a fraction of CD8+ T cells, dominant NKG2C+ clonotypes reached about 1.0-8% in six donors.

The rearrangement joins TRBV5-1 to TRBJ2-7; 8 positions agree with TRBD1. The sample consisted of CD4+ T cells sorted from PBMCs, taken less than 13 days after vaccination. This receptor was taken from a man in his fifties or sixties who received an inactivated influenza vaccine. The CDR3: CASSLKRQGLTYEQYF. DNA for the CDR3: TGCGCCAGCAGCTTGAAAAGACAGGGGCTTACCTACGAGCAGTACTTC. Based on the CDR3 plus reference TRBV5-1 and TRBJ2-7, the full variable domain is KAGVTQTPRYLIKTRGQQVTLSCSPISGHRSVSWYQQTPGQGLQFLFEYFSETQRNKGNFPGRFSGRQFSNSRSEMNVSTLELGDSALYLCASSLKRQGLTYEQYFGPGTRLTVT.